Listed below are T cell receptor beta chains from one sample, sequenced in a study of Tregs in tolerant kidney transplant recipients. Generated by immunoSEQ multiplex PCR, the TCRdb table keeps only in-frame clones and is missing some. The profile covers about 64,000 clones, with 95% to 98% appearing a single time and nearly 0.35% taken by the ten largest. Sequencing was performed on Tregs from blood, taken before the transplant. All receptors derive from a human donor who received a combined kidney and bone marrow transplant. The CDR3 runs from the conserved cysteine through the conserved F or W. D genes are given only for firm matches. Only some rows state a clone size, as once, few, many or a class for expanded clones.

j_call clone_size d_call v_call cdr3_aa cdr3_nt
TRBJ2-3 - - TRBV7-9 CASNLGSGISARDTQYF TGTGCCAGCAACCTGGGTTCCGGGATCTCTGCAAGGGATACGCAGTATTTT
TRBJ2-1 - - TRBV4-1 CASSQDFGRQFF TGCGCCAGCAGCCAAGATTTCGGTCGCCAGTTCTTC
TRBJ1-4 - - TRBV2 CASSKDSATNEKLFF TGTGCCAGCAGTAAGGACAGTGCAACTAATGAAAAACTGTTTTTT
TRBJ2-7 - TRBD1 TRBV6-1 CASSWTGAEQYF TGTGCCAGCAGTTGGACAGGGGCCGAGCAGTACTTC
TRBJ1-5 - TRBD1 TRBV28 CASSGTGGTPQHF TGTGCCAGCAGTGGGACAGGGGGCACGCCCCAGCATTTT
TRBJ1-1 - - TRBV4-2 CASSQDAGYTEAFF TGTGCCAGCAGCCAAGACGCGGGGTACACTGAAGCTTTCTTT
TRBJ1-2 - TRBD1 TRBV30 CAWSMTGNGYTF TGTGCCTGGAGTATGACAGGGAATGGCTACACCTTC
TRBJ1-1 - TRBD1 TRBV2 CASSSQGATEAFF TGTGCCAGCAGCTCACAGGGGGCCACTGAAGCTTTCTTT
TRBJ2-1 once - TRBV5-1 CASSSDLSSYNEQFF TGCGCCAGCAGCTCGGACTTGAGCTCCTACAATGAGCAGTTCTTC
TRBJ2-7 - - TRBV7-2 CASSLPGAHYEQYF TGTGCCAGCAGCTTACCCGGAGCCCACTACGAGCAGTACTTC
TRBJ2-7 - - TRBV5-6 CASSLRYYEQYF TGTGCCAGCAGCCTGCGCTATTACGAGCAGTACTTC
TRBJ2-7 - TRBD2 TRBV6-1 CASSEGLADIYEQYF TGTGCCAGCAGTGAGGGACTAGCGGACATTTACGAGCAGTACTTC
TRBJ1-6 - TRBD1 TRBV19 CASSPEDRGTRPLHF TGTGCCAGTAGTCCCGAAGACAGGGGCACGCGGCCCCTCCACTTT
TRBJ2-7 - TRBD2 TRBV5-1 CASSGLAGGGYEQYF TGCGCCAGCAGCGGACTAGCGGGAGGGGGTTACGAGCAGTACTTC
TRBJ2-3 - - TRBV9 CASSVASGPDTQYF TGTGCCAGCAGCGTAGCTTCAGGTCCGGATACGCAGTATTTT
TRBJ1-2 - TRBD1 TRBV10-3 CAISERGPSASGYTF TGTGCCATCAGTGAGAGGGGGCCCTCGGCCTCCGGCTACACCTTC
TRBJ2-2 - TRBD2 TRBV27 CASSLSPSGATGELFF TGTGCCAGCAGTTTATCCCCTAGCGGCGCCACCGGGGAGCTGTTTTTT
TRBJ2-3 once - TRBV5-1 CASSLWDKSTDTQYF TGCGCCAGCAGCTTGTGGGACAAAAGCACAGATACGCAGTATTTT
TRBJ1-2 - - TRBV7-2 CASSLVTMNYGYTF TGTGCCAGCAGCTTAGTCACAATGAACTATGGCTACACCTTC
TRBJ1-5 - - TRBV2 CASSTGPQPKTNNQPQHF TGTGCCAGCAGCACAGGGCCACAACCGAAAACTAACAATCAGCCCCAGCATTTT
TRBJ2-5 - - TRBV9 CASSPLFGASETQYF TGTGCCAGCAGCCCCCTCTTTGGAGCCAGCGAGACCCAGTACTTC
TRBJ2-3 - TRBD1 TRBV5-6 CASSLSGTGRTDTQYF TGTGCCAGCAGCTTGAGCGGGACAGGGCGGACAGATACGCAGTATTTT